This T cell receptor (beta chain) stems from a study of T cell responses to AZD1222 COVID-19 vaccine (dated by TCRdb to 2020 to 2022). Study-level background: AZD1222 recipients given second doses at about 4 weeks or at about 12 weeks were pooled, since spike-specific TCR depth and breadth were not found to differ between the two schedules. A total of approximately 230 trial participants underwent TCR sequencing, of whom 207 received two doses of AZD1222 and about 25 received two doses of the MenACWY control vaccine. Trial participants were enrolled by age into 18-55, 56-69 and 70-plus year subgroups, with around 150, 28 and 57 TCR-sequenced participants respectively.

The time point label corresponds to: baseline before first vaccination. Samples from vaccinated people were obtained from the UK trials COV001 and COV002, which included a single-blind randomized controlled phase 2/3 trial of AZD1222 (ChAdOx1 nCoV-19) in healthy adults. For TCRbeta chain sequencing, PBMC samples from trial participants were taken at day 0 and at day 28 after the second dose. Relative to germline, V is 0 bases shorter and J is 1 base shorter, with 7 bases between their ends. The germline V gene sets CDR1 to SGHRS and CDR2 to YFSETQ. The CDR3 covers 15 residues, taking in both the cysteine and the phenylalanine. The CDR3 DNA has 45 bases and is translated from base 1. The CDR3 regions of human TCRbeta chains were subjected to immunosequencing. The authors' pipeline ran thus. Repertoire TCRs were matched against a reference library of SARS-CoV-2-specific TCRs generated with the MIRA antigen-specificity platform. Breadth was defined as the fraction of unique TCRs that were SARS-CoV-2-associated. Depth was defined as the fraction of total T cells that were SARS-CoV-2-associated. Using the MIRA data, each spike-specific TCR was mapped to the spike region that the TCR reacts to and placed in a CD4 or CD8 class. Log10-transformed breadth and depth values were compared by one-way ANOVA with Sidak's multiple comparisons tests. As stored in TCRdb, this immuneACCESS dataset retains in-frame rearrangements with V and J assigned. A fraction of the clones does not appear; measured against another copy, unresolved V genes explain less than half of the discrepancy, and the remainder lacks a known reason. The DNA gave D and trimming, while V, J and clone size come from that table. The sample table holds about 92,000 clones, of which more than 75% were seen once. Approximately 22% of the sample lies in the top ten.

To note about this clone: No cognate antigen has been identified for it. Base quality data are lacking; no much larger clone is found one base away.

Findings and caveats that apply to the study as a whole: Conclusions about previously exposed vaccinees were limited because only five to seven AZD1222 recipients were SARS-CoV-2 seropositive at baseline. A significant rise in spike-specific TCR breadth and depth was observed after two AZD1222 doses relative to day 0 and relative to MenACWY recipients. No day 14 peak-response samples were available, so repertoires were characterized only after the peak T cell response. The 56-69-year group was small, and its depth increase did not reach significance, likely because of low power. Most participants were white British and females outnumbered males, and the authors suggested that clonal diversity may have been underestimated. CD4 TCRs associated with the vaccine covered the entire spike protein, and the dominant responses were in regions 160-218 and 743-854. Reportedly, close to half of the unique spike-specific TCRs recognized epitopes lying outside the regions that are mutated in the B.1.351 and B.1.1.7 variants.

Here the sequenced sample was peripheral blood, taken on day 0 of AZD1222 vaccination. The rearrangement joined TRBV5-1 to TRBJ1-4, with no D gene named confidently. The sequence was collected from an adult in good health. The base sequence is TGCGCCAGCAGCTTGGAGGGCAGAACTAATGAAAAACTGTTTTTT. Its protein is CASSLEGRTNEKLFF.